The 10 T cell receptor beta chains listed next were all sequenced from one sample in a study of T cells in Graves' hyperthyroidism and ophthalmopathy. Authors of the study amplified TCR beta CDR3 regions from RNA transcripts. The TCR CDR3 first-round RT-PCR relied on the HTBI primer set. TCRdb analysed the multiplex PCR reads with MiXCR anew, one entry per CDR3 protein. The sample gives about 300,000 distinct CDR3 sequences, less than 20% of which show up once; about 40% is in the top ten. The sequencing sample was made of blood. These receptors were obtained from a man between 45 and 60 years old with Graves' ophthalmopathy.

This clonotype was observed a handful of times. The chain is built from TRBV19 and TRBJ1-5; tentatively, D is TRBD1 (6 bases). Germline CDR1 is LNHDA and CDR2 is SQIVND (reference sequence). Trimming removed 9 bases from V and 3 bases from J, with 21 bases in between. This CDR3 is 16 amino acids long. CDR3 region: CASRGRGSGNNQPQHF. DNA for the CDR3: TGTGCCAGCAGGGGAAGGGGATCCGGCAACAATCAGCCCCAGCATTTT.

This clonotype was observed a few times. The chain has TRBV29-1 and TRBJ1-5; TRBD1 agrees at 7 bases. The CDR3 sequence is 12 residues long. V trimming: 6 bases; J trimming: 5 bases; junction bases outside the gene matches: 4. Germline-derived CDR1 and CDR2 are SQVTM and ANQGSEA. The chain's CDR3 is CSVKTGDQPQHF. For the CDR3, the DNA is TGCAGCGTCAAAACAGGGGATCAGCCCCAGCATTTT.

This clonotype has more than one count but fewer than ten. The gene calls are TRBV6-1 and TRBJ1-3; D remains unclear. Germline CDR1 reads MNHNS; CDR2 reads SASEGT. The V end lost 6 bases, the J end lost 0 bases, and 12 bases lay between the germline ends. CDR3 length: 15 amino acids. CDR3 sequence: CASSAGIRSGNTIYF. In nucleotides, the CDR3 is TGTGCCAGCAGCGCCGGGATTCGCTCTGGAAACACCATATATTTT.

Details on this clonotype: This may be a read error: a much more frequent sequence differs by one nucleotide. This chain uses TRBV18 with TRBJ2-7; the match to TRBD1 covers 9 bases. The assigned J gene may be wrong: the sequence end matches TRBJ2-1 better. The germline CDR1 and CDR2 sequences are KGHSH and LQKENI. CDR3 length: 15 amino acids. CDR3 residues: CASSPWTGETYEQFF. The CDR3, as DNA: TGTGCCAGCTCACCATGGACAGGGGAGACCTACGAGCAGTTCTTC.

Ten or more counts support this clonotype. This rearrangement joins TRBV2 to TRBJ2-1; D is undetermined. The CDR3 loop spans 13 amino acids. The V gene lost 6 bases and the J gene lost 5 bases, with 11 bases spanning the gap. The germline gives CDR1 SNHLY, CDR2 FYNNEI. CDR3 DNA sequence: TGTGCCAGCAGAAGGATTCGAAACAATGAGCAGTTCTTC. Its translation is CASRRIRNNEQFF.

The CDR3 loop reads CASSARASGVYNEQFF. CDR3 DNA sequence: TGTGCCAGCAGCGCCAGGGCAAGCGGGGTCTACAATGAGCAGTTCTTC. The chain employs TRBV3-1 and TRBJ2-1, with TRBD2 matching 7 bases. V dropped 5 bases and J dropped 3; count of bases not matched to a gene: 10. Germline loops: CDR1 LGHDT, CDR2 YNNKEL (reference sequence). This CDR3 is 16 amino acids long.

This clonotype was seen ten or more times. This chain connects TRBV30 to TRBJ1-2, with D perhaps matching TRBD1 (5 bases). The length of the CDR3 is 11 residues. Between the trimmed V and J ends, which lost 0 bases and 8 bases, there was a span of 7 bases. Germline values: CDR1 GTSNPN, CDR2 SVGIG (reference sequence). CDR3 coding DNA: TGTGCCTGGAGTGTAGGGGTCGGCTACACCTTC. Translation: CAWSVGVGYTF.

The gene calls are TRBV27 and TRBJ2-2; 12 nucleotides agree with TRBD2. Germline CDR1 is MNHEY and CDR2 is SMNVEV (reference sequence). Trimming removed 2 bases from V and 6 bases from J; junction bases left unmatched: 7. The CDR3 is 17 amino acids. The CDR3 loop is CASSLAAGLAGPGELFF. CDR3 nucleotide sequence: TGTGCCAGCAGTTTAGCAGCGGGACTAGCGGGTCCCGGGGAGCTGTTTTTT.

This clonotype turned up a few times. The CDR3 sequence is CASSYRGDEKLFF. The CDR3 nucleotides read TGTGCCAGCAGTTACAGGGGTGATGAAAAACTGTTTTTT. The rearrangement uses TRBV6-5 and TRBJ1-4, with a tentative D call TRBD1 (5 bases). V lost 2 bases and J lost 6, with 7 bases in between. CDR3 length equals 13 residues. The V gene's germline CDR1 is MNHEY and CDR2 SVGAGI.

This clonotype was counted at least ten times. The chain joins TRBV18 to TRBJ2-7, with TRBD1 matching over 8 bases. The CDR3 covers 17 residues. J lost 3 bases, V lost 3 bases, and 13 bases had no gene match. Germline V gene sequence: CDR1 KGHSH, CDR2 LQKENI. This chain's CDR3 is CASSPIGQGILNYEQYF. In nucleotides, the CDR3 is TGTGCCAGCTCACCGATCGGACAGGGTATACTGAACTACGAGCAGTACTTC.